These 15 T cell receptor beta chains came from one sample sequenced in a study of blood T cell repertoires in COVID-19. The protocol was immunoSEQ multiplex PCR, while the TCRdb copy is restricted to in-frame clones and leaves out a portion. The sample consists of about 290,000 clones, roughly 89% of them appearing once. The source material was PBMCs or T cells enriched from blood (not recorded which). The receptor source for this set is a woman aged 40 to 49 who had recovered from COVID-19.

V is TRBV9 and J is TRBJ1-1, with D unclear. The CDR3 is 14 amino acids. The ends were cut back, 4 bases at V and 5 bases at J, with 15 bases in the middle. CDR1 SGDLS and CDR2 YYNGEE come from the germline V gene. The CDR3 here is CASSNEAGRTEAFF. DNA for the CDR3: TGTGCCAGCAGCAACGAAGCGGGGAGGACTGAAGCTTTCTTT.

This clone was counted only a few times. The V call is TRBV20-1, the J call TRBJ2-3; D not resolved. The V end was cut by 5 bases, the J end by 6 bases, with 9 bases between. The CDR3 has 11 residues. Germline CDR1 is DFQATT and CDR2 is SNEGSKA (reference sequence). The CDR3 DNA reads TGCAGTGCTCCAGTCGGGGATACGCAGTATTTT. This gives the protein CSAPVGDTQYF.

J is TRBJ1-1 and V is TRBV7-2; TRBD1 matches 11 bases. The CDR3 extends over 14 amino acids. With 1 base clipped from V and 8 bases from J, the junction kept 3 bases outside the gene matches. CDR1 and CDR2 from the germline V gene are SGHTA and FQGNSA. CDR3 sequence: CASSLERTGGEAFF. CDR3 DNA sequence: TGTGCCAGCAGCTTAGAAAGGACAGGGGGCGAAGCTTTCTTT. Together with reference TRBV7-2 and TRBJ1-1, the CDR3 gives the full variable domain: GAGVSQSPSNKVTEKGKDVELRCDPISGHTALYWYRQSLGQGLEFLIYFQGNSAPDKSGLPSDRFSAERTGGSVSTLTIQRTQQEDSAVYLCASSLERTGGEAFFGQGTRLTVV.

This clone appeared a single time. V gene TRBV18 combines with J gene TRBJ2-1, with D perhaps matching TRBD1 (5 bases). CDR3 length: 13 residues. V was trimmed by 3 bases and J by 7 bases, leaving 10 bases between them. The germline gives CDR1 KGHSH, CDR2 LQKENI. CDR3: CASSPQGLNEQFF. CDR3 nucleotide sequence: TGTGCCAGCTCACCGCAGGGTTTAAATGAGCAGTTCTTC.

The chain combines TRBV5-1 with TRBJ2-3; 8 bases match TRBD1. The CDR3 has 17 residues. Germline-derived CDR1 and CDR2 are SGHRS and YFSETQ. V lost 1 base, J lost 0 bases, and 7 bases stayed unmatched. CDR3 bases: TGCGCCAGCAGCTTGAATCCACAGGGGGGAAGCACAGATACGCAGTATTTT. This codes for CASSLNPQGGSTDTQYF.

Here the CDR3 reads CAWSVLARGRSPLHF. The CDR3 bases are TGTGCCTGGAGTGTACTCGCCAGGGGCCGGTCACCCCTCCACTTT. The chain recombines TRBV30 with TRBJ1-6; possible D gene TRBD1, 6 bases. Deletions cut 0 bases from V and 10 bases from J, with 16 bases between. The CDR3 contains 15 residues. Per germline, CDR1 GTSNPN and CDR2 SVGIG (reference sequence). The variable domain in full, completed from reference TRBV30 and TRBJ1-6, reads SQTIHQWPATLVQPVGSPLSLECTVEGTSNPNLYWYRQAAGRGLQLLFYSVGIGQISSEVPQNLSASRPQDRQFILSSKKLLLSDSGFYLCAWSVLARGRSPLHFGNGTRLTVT.

This clone has just a few counts. The chain links TRBV5-1 to TRBJ2-3; TRBD1 matches at 7 bases. The CDR3 extends over 15 amino acids. J lost 6 bases, V lost 4 bases, and 11 bases had no gene match. CDR1 and CDR2 (germline): SGHRS, YFSETQ. This CDR3 is CASSRETGSWDTQYF. The CDR3 nucleotides are TGCGCCAGCAGCCGTGAGACAGGGAGTTGGGATACGCAGTATTTT. Looking up the rest from reference TRBV5-1 and TRBJ2-3 gives the full variable domain: KAGVTQTPRYLIKTRGQQVTLSCSPISGHRSVSWYQQTPGQGLQFLFEYFSETQRNKGNFPGRFSGRQFSNSRSEMNVSTLELGDSALYLCASSRETGSWDTQYFGPGTRLTVL.

This clone was seen a few times. The chain carries TRBV7-8 and TRBJ2-6; 14 bases agree with TRBD2. Looked up from germline, CDR1 is SGHVS and CDR2 is FQNEAQ. Unmatched junction bases numbered 11, after V lost 4 bases and J lost 3 bases. The CDR3 extends over 20 amino acids. CDR3 DNA: TGTGCCAGCAGCTCATACCGGGGACTAGCGGGAGTTGGTGGGGCCAACGTCCTGACTTTC. Its protein product is CASSSYRGLAGVGGANVLTF.

This clone was recorded once. The J gene is TRBJ1-1, the V gene TRBV5-1; D might be TRBD1 (6 bases). The CDR3 has 14 amino acids. CDR1 is SGHRS and CDR2 is YFSETQ in the germline V gene. Trimming left V 2 bases short and J 4 bases short, with 12 bases between. The CDR3 DNA follows: TGCGCCAGCAGCTTAATGGACAGCACCACTGAAGCTTTCTTT. Its translation: CASSLMDSTTEAFF. Based on the CDR3 plus reference TRBV5-1 and TRBJ1-1, the full variable domain is KAGVTQTPRYLIKTRGQQVTLSCSPISGHRSVSWYQQTPGQGLQFLFEYFSETQRNKGNFPGRFSGRQFSNSRSEMNVSTLELGDSALYLCASSLMDSTTEAFFGQGTRLTVV.

The V and J genes are TRBV7-9 and TRBJ2-3, with a possible D match to TRBD2 (5 bases). CDR1 SEHNR and CDR2 FQNEAQ come from the germline V gene (reference sequence). The CDR3 is made up of 14 amino acids. Trimming removed 8 bases at V and 2 bases at J, with 14 bases between. The CDR3 sequence: CASAMGRFTDTQYF. CDR3 sequence (DNA): TGTGCCAGCGCAATGGGGAGATTCACAGATACGCAGTATTTT.

V usage is TRBV7-2 and J usage is TRBJ1-5, with D possibly matching TRBD1 (5 bases). Germline CDR1 is SGHTA and CDR2 is FQGNSA. This CDR3 region has 15 residues. Trimming removed 1 base from V and 7 bases from J, with 14 bases in between. CDR3 coding DNA: TGTGCCAGCAGCTTAGTGTCCCGGAGGGGACAGCCCCAGCATTTT. This encodes CASSLVSRRGQPQHF. The full variable domain, in which reference TRBV7-2 and TRBJ1-5 provide the parts outside the CDR3, is GAGVSQSPSNKVTEKGKDVELRCDPISGHTALYWYRQSLGQGLEFLIYFQGNSAPDKSGLPSDRFSAERTGGSVSTLTIQRTQQEDSAVYLCASSLVSRRGQPQHFGDGTRLSIL.

This clone was detected once. The chain recombines TRBV9 with TRBJ1-1; D gene ambiguous. Trimming shortened V by 4 bases and J by 0 bases, and 7 bases separated the two germline ends. The CDR3 consists of 13 residues. Germline values: CDR1 SGDLS, CDR2 YYNGEE. The CDR3 coding sequence is TGTGCCAGCAGCTTTCACATGAACACTGAAGCTTTCTTT. This sequence encodes CASSFHMNTEAFF.

The chain joins TRBV5-1 to TRBJ2-6; D may be TRBD1 (6 bases). The V and J ends lost 1 base and 4 bases respectively, with 9 bases between them. CDR1 and CDR2 from the germline V gene are SGHRS and YFSETQ. The CDR3 length is 15 residues. The CDR3, as DNA: TGCGCCAGCAGCTTGACAGGGATCGGGGCCAACGTCCTGACTTTC. Amino acid sequence: CASSLTGIGANVLTF. The entire variable domain, with the rest obtained from reference TRBV5-1 and TRBJ2-6, is as follows: KAGVTQTPRYLIKTRGQQVTLSCSPISGHRSVSWYQQTPGQGLQFLFEYFSETQRNKGNFPGRFSGRQFSNSRSEMNVSTLELGDSALYLCASSLTGIGANVLTFGAGSRLTVL.

This chain joins TRBV25-1 and TRBJ1-2; D is uncertain. Germline values: CDR1 MGHDK, CDR2 SYGVNS. Trimming pared 2 bases from V and 3 bases from J, leaving 7 bases between. This CDR3 is built from 13 residues. The CDR3 sequence: CASSEALDYGYTF. The CDR3 DNA sequence: TGTGCCAGCAGTGAAGCGCTCGACTATGGCTACACCTTC.

The V and J genes are TRBV5-1 and TRBJ2-5, with 8 bases aligning to TRBD2. Germline-derived CDR1 and CDR2 are SGHRS and YFSETQ. The CDR3 sequence is 15 residues long. J was trimmed by 3 bases and V by 0 bases; bases with no gene match: 4. The CDR3 protein is CASSLGAGGEETQYF. In nucleotides, the CDR3 is TGCGCCAGCAGCTTGGGTGCGGGAGGCGAAGAGACCCAGTACTTC.